This T cell receptor (beta chain) was profiled in a study of persistence of HIV-infected CD4 T cells. This was the immunoSEQ version 4 assay in survey mode. Repertoires were generated with immunoSEQ multiplex PCR, while TCRdb's copy carries only in-frame clones and drops some. This repertoire shows 10,000 to 15,000 clones, over 60% found once; its top ten account for 17%. With regard to this clone: Antigen: not known.

The stimulus was lysate of CMV-infected fibroblasts, around 10 ug/mL. CD4+ T cells upregulating both CD40 ligand and CD69 were sorted as responding cells. Germline values: CDR1 SGHRS, CDR2 YFSETQ. This CDR3 is 15 amino acids long. J gave up 7 bases and V 2 bases, and 8 bases lay outside the gene matches. The sequencing used CD4+ T cells sorted from PBMCs after approximately 19-hour stimulation, collected from a patient who received antiretroviral therapy. The chain couples TRBV5-1 to TRBJ1-1, with 10 bases that match TRBD1. The TCR was taken from an adult man with HIV who was CMV-seropositive. The CDR3 spells CASSFSGQGVGEAFF. The CDR3 DNA reads TGCGCCAGCAGCTTCTCTGGACAGGGGGTAGGTGAAGCTTTCTTT.